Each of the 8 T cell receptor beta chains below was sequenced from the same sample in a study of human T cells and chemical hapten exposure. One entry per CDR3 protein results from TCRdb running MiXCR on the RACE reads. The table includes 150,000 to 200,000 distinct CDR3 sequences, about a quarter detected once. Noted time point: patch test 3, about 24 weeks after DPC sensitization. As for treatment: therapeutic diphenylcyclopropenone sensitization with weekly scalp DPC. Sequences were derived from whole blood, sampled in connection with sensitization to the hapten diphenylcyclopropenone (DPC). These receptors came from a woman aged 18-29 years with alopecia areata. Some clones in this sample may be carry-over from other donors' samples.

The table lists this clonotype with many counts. The CDR3 bases are TGTGCCAGCAGCGTAGCTAGCGGGGGGAGAGGTTCCTACAATGAGCAGTTCTTC. Its protein product is CASSVASGGRGSYNEQFF. The rearrangement uses TRBV9 and TRBJ2-1; 11 bases agree with TRBD2. The CDR3 runs 18 residues. The trim removed 0 bases at V and 1 base at J, leaving 6 bases unmatched. Germline V lookup: CDR1 SGDLS, CDR2 YYNGEE.

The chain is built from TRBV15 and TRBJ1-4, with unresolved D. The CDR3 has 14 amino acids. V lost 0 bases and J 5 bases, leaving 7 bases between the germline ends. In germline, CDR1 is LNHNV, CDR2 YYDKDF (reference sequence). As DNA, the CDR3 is TGTGCCACCAGCAGAGATATAGGAAATGAAAAACTGTTTTTT. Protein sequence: CATSRDIGNEKLFF.

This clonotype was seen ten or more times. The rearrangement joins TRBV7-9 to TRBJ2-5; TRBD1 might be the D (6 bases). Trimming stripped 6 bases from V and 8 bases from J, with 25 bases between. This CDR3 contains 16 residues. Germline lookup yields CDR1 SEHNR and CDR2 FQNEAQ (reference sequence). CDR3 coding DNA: TGTGCCAGCAGACCCAAAACAGGGCCCCCCCTGGACACCCAGTACTTC. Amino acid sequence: CASRPKTGPPLDTQYF.

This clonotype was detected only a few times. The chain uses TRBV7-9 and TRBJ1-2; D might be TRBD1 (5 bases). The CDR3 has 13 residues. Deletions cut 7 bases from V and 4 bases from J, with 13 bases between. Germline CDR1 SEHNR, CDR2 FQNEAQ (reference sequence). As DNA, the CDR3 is TGTGCCAGCACCCGGTGGGACTTCTATGGCTACACCTTC. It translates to CASTRWDFYGYTF.

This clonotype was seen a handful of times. CDR3 sequence reads: CSVGLGGTFGTEAFF. The CDR3 DNA sequence: TGCAGCGTTGGTTTGGGGGGCACGTTTGGGACTGAAGCTTTCTTT. The chain links TRBV29-1 to TRBJ1-1, with a possible D match to TRBD1 (6 bases). The CDR3 length is 15 residues. The V end was cut by 4 bases, the J end by 5 bases, with 20 bases between. Germline V gives CDR1 SQVTM, CDR2 ANQGSEA.

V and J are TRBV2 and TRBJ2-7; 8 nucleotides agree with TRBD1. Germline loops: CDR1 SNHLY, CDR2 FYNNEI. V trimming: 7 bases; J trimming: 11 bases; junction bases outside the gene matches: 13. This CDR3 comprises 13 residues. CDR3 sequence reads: CASISNRGLEKYF. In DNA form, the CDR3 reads TGTGCCAGCATTAGTAACAGGGGGTTAGAGAAGTACTTC.

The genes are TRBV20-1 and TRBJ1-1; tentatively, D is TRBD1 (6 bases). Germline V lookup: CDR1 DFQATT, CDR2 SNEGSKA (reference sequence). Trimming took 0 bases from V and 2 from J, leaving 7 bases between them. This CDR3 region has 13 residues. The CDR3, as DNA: TGCAGTGCTAGAGATGGGACAAACACTGAAGCTTTCTTT. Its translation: CSARDGTNTEAFF.

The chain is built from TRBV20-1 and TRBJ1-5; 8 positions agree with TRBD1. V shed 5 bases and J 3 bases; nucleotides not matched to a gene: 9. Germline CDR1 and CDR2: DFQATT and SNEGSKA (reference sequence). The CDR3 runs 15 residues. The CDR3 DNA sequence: TGCAGTGCTTCCTATCTGACAGGGGACAATCAGCCCCAGCATTTT. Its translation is CSASYLTGDNQPQHF.